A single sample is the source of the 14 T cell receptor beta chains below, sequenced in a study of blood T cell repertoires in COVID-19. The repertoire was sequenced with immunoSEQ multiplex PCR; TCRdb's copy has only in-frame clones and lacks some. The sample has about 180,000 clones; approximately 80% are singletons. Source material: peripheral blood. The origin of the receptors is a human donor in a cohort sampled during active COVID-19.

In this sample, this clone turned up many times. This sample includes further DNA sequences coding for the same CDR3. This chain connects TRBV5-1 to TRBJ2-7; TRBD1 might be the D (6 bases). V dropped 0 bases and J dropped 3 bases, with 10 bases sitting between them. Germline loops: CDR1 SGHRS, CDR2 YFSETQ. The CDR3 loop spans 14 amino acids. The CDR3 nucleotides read TGCGCCAGCAGCTTGGAACAGGGTTACTACGAGCAGTACTTC. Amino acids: CASSLEQGYYEQYF.

CDR3 bases: TGTGCCAGCAGCTTGCTCAGGAATGGCTACACCTTC. This codes for CASSLLRNGYTF. This chain joins TRBV5-6 and TRBJ1-2; D ambiguous. The CDR3 has 12 amino acids. The germline V gene has CDR1 SGHDT and CDR2 YYEEEE. The V end was cut by 1 base, the J end by 6 bases, with 7 bases between.

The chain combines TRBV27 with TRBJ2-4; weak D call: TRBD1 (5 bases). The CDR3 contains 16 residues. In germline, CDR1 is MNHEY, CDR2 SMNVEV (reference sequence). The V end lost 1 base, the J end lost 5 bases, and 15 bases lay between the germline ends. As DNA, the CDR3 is TGTGCCAGCAGTTTATGGGGCGGAAAGCAGGAAAACATTCAGTACTTC. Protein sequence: CASSLWGGKQENIQYF.

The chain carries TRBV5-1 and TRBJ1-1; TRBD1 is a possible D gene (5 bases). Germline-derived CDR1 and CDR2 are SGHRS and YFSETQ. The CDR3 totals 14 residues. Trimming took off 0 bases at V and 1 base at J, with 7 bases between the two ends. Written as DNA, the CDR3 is TGCGCCAGCAGCTTGGTAGGACAGAACACTGAAGCTTTCTTT. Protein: CASSLVGQNTEAFF. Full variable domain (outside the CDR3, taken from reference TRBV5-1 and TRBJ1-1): KAGVTQTPRYLIKTRGQQVTLSCSPISGHRSVSWYQQTPGQGLQFLFEYFSETQRNKGNFPGRFSGRQFSNSRSEMNVSTLELGDSALYLCASSLVGQNTEAFFGQGTRLTVV.

This CDR3 is CASTPVERGSYEQYF. Written as DNA, the CDR3 is TGCGCCAGCACCCCTGTAGAGCGAGGCTCCTACGAGCAGTACTTC. The V call is TRBV5-1, the J call TRBJ2-7; no firm D call. Trimming cost V 6 bases and J 0 bases, with 16 bases left between them. The CDR3 extends over 15 amino acids. The germline gives CDR1 SGHRS, CDR2 YFSETQ.

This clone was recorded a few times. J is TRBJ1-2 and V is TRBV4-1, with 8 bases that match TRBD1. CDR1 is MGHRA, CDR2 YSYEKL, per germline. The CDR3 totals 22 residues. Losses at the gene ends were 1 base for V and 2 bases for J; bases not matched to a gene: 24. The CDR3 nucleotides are TGCGCCAGCAGCCAAGTAAAGATTTCCATTAAGGGCCCGGGACAGGTCAACTATGGCTACACCTTC. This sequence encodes CASSQVKISIKGPGQVNYGYTF.

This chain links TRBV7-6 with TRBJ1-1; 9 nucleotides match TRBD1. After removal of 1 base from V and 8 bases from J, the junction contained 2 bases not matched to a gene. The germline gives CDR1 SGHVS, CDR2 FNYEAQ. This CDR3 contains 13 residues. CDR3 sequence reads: CASSLGQGGEAFF. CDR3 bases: TGTGCCAGCAGCTTAGGACAGGGGGGAGAAGCTTTCTTT.

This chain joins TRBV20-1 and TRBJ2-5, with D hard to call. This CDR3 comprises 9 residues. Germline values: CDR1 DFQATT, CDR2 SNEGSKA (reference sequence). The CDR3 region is CSSRETQYF. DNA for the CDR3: TGCAGCAGCAGGGAGACCCAGTACTTC.

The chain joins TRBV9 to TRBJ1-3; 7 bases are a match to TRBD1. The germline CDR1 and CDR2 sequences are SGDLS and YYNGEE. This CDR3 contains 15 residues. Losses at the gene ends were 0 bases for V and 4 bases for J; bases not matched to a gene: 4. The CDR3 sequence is CASSVGTGAGNTIYF. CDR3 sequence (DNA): TGTGCCAGCAGCGTAGGGACAGGAGCGGGAAACACCATATATTTT.

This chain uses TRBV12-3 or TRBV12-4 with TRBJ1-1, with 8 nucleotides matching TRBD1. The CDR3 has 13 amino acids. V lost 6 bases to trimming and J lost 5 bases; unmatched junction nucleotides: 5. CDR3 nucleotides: TGTGCCAGCAGGCCGGACAGGGAAACTGAAGCTTTCTTT. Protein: CASRPDRETEAFF.

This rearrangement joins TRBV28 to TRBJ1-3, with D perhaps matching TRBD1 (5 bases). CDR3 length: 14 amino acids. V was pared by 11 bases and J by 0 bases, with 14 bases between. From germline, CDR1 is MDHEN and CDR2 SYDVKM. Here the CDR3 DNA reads TGTGCCTCGAGAGGAGGGGCCTCTGGAAACACCATATATTTT. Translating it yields CASRGGASGNTIYF.

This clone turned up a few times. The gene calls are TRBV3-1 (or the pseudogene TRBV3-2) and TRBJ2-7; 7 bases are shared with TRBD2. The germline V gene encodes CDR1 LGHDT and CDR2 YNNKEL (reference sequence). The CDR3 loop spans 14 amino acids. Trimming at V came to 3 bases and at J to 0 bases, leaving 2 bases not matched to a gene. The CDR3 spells CASSHQRDSYEQYF. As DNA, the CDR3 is TGTGCCAGCAGCCATCAGCGGGACTCCTACGAGCAGTACTTC.

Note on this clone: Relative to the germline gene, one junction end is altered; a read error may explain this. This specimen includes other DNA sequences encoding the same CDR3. In DNA, the CDR3 is TGTGCCAGCAGCTTGTATCAGGGTAGCTACGAGCAGTATTTC. The encoded protein is CASSLYQGSYEQYF. This chain joins TRBV5-6 and TRBJ2-7; D perhaps matches TRBD1 (5 bases). The CDR3 runs 14 residues. CDR1 SGHDT and CDR2 YYEEEE come from the germline V gene.

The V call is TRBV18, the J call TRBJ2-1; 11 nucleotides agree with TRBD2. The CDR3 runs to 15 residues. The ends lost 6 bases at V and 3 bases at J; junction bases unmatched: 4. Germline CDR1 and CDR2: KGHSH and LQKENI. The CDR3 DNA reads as TGTGCCAGCTCCCCCACTAGCGGGGGCTACAATGAGCAGTTCTTC. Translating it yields CASSPTSGGYNEQFF.